The present entry profiles one TCR beta chain with its context. Its antigen has not been determined. No qualities accompany the bases; no much larger clone lies one base away. This sample was included in a study of cytomegalovirus exposure and HLA in healthy donors (dated by TCRdb to about 2017). About the study as a whole: The 666 repertoires of the first cohort and the roughly 120 validation repertoires were produced on the same platform, according to a later analysis. The study aimed to test whether cataloging public T cell receptors could reveal signatures of past pathogen exposure. Along with the approximately 700-subject first cohort, a separate validation cohort of over a hundred different subjects was used. High-throughput TCR immunosequencing, statistical association of individual TCRs with disease status, and machine learning were combined to predict cytomegalovirus infection status.

Donors formed part of the validation cohort, which comprised about 130 subjects and was distinct from the first cohort of under 800 subjects. On the study overall, not on this receptor specifically: The authors suggested that the approach could potentially be generalized to other disease states and immunological phenotypes. A later analysis lacked HLA typing for the validation cohort, so it scored co-occurrence in that cohort across all 120 or so repertoires. A later analysis found that TCRs clustered in the first cohort also tended to co-occur in the 100 to 150 validation repertoires, with roughly 95% of cluster scores above 0. Three of the identified cytomegalovirus-associated TCR beta chains were confirmed in vitro to be specific for cytomegalovirus antigens. The classifier was reported to diagnose cytomegalovirus status with high specificity and sensitivity in both the original cohort and the validation cohort. Most TCR sequences were observed very rarely across donors, whereas some public TCRs were present in many individuals. A total of 150 to 200 TCR beta chains were listed by the study as associated with cytomegalovirus.

The junction shows trimming of 4 bases on V and 15 bases on J, and the gene matches do not reach 7 bases of it. The CDR3 sequence holds 13 residues, the cysteine and phenylalanine included. Just the 39-base CDR3 DNA is kept, in frame starting at base 1. CDR1 is given as SQVTM and CDR2 as ANQGSEA, both from the germline V gene. Library creation used the immunoSEQ multiplex PCR assay. The study's own analysis went as follows. A statistical classification framework was built for diagnosing cytomegalovirus status from the catalog of TCR beta chain sequences. Held by TCRdb, this immuneACCESS table contains in-frame sequences only and omits some clones. Under half of the omission traces to an unresolved V gene where checked; the cause of the rest is unknown. D and trimming come from the DNA, and the V and J calls and clone size come from that table. This sample lists around 150,000 clones; 70% to 85% were detected once. Clones ranked in the top ten supply 25% to 30% of the sample.

The rearranged chain carries TRBV29-1 and TRBJ2-3; TRBD2 aligns with 16 central bases. This sequence was found in a man younger than 45 in good health and CMV-seropositive. The sequenced sample was PBMCs. The CDR3 region: CSVAGLAGGLYYF. The DNA reads as follows: TGCAGCGTTGCGGGACTAGCGGGAGGGCTTTATTATTTT.